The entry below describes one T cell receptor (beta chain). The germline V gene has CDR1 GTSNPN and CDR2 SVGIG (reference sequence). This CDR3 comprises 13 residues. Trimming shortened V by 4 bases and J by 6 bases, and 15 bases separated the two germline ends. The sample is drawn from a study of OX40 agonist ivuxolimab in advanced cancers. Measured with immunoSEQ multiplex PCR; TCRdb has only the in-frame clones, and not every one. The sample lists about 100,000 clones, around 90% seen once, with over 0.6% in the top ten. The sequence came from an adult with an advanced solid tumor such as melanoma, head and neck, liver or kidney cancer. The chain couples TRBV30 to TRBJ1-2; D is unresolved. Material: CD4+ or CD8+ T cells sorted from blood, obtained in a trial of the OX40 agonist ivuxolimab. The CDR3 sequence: CAWKLLKEDGYTF. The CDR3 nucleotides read TGTGCCTGGAAACTACTCAAGGAGGATGGCTACACCTTC.